These 29 T cell receptor beta chains originate from one sample sequenced in a study of T cells after yellow fever vaccination. TCRdb reprocessed the 5' RACE reads with MiXCR, giving one entry per CDR3 protein. The table includes 230,000 or so distinct CDR3 sequences, roughly 3.7% detected once. Sequencing was performed on PBMCs, taken 15 days after the yellow fever booster vaccination. The receptor source for this set is a man aged 18 to 35 who received the YFV17D yellow fever vaccine.

This clonotype has ten or more counts. The rearrangement joins TRBV7-9 to TRBJ2-7; D is unresolved. The CDR3 length is 14 residues. Trimming cost V 7 bases and J 0 bases, with 13 bases left between them. Germline CDR1 reads SEHNR; CDR2 reads FQNEAQ (reference sequence). CDR3 sequence reads: CASTPTSSSYEQYF. The CDR3 DNA reads as TGTGCCAGCACCCCGACATCGAGCTCCTACGAGCAGTACTTC.

This clonotype was recorded at least ten times. J is TRBJ1-4 and V is TRBV4-3; possible D gene TRBD1, 5 bases. The CDR3 extends over 14 amino acids. Germline V gives CDR1 LGHNA, CDR2 YSLEER. V shed 2 bases and J shed 11 bases, with 15 bases lying between them. The CDR3 region is CASSQRDWPRKLFF. CDR3 nucleotides: TGCGCCAGCAGCCAACGGGACTGGCCGCGGAAACTGTTTTTT.

This chain uses TRBV6-1 with TRBJ2-7; 7 nucleotides line up with TRBD2. V lost 0 bases to trimming and J lost 3 bases; unmatched junction nucleotides: 2. Germline V gene data show CDR1 as MNHNS and CDR2 as SASEGT. The CDR3 loop spans 14 amino acids. The DNA of the CDR3 is TGTGCCAGCAGTGAAGCAGGGAGGGACTACGAGCAGTACTTC. Protein: CASSEAGRDYEQYF.

In this sample, this clonotype turned up many times. The genes are TRBV5-4 and TRBJ2-2, with D uncertain. The CDR3 runs to 16 residues. The germline V and J ends were trimmed by 5 bases and 0 bases, with 14 bases remaining between them. Germline V gene data show CDR1 as SGHNT and CDR2 as YYREEE (reference sequence). CDR3 residues: CASSWGGASNTGELFF. DNA for the CDR3: TGTGCCAGCAGTTGGGGTGGTGCCTCGAACACCGGGGAGCTGTTTTTT.

Ten or more counts support this clonotype. The chain joins TRBV6-2 or TRBV6-3 to TRBJ1-2; 9 nucleotides align to TRBD1. The CDR3 contains 14 residues. Trimming removed 7 bases from V and 5 bases from J; junction bases left unmatched: 8. The germline CDR1 and CDR2 sequences are MNHEY and SVGEGT. The CDR3 sequence is CASTSQGANYGYTF. The CDR3 DNA is TGTGCCAGCACCTCACAGGGGGCGAATTATGGCTACACCTTC.

This clonotype was observed at least ten times. The chain combines TRBV7-9 with TRBJ2-7; no firm D call. The germline V and J ends were trimmed by 1 base and 3 bases, with 7 bases remaining between them. The length of the CDR3 is 13 residues. The germline CDR1 and CDR2 sequences are SEHNR and FQNEAQ (reference sequence). The CDR3 loop is CASSLEGFYEQYV. CDR3 in DNA: TGTGCCAGCAGCTTAGAGGGTTTCTACGAGCAGTACGTC.

This clonotype was found many times. This chain connects TRBV30 to TRBJ2-4; maybe TRBD2 (6 bases). Germline loops: CDR1 GTSNPN, CDR2 SVGIG (reference sequence). The CDR3 length is 17 residues. V shed 1 base and J shed 2 bases, with 18 bases lying between them. CDR3 region: CAWSGRVNGRSKNIQYF. CDR3 bases: TGTGCCTGGAGTGGCCGGGTGAACGGGAGATCCAAAAACATTCAGTACTTC.

This clonotype was recorded at least ten times. The V call is TRBV18, the J call TRBJ2-3; TRBD1 might be the D (6 bases). The germline V and J ends were trimmed by 6 bases and 2 bases, with 15 bases remaining between them. The CDR3 length is 15 residues. The germline V gene encodes CDR1 KGHSH and CDR2 LQKENI. For the CDR3, the DNA is TGTGCCAGCTCCCCATCGGTGGGGGCCACAGATACGCAGTATTTT. It codes for CASSPSVGATDTQYF.

In regard to this clonotype: This clone may be a read error of a much larger clone one base away. This CDR3 reads CAIYGLTGRETQHF. DNA of the CDR3: TGTGCCATCTACGGCTTGACAGGGAGGGAGACCCAGCACTTC. The rearrangement uses TRBV10-3 and TRBJ2-5; D is tentatively TRBD1 or TRBD2 (7 bases each). Germline lookup yields CDR1 ENHRY and CDR2 SYGVKD. The CDR3 extends over 14 amino acids.

The chain couples TRBV28 to TRBJ2-3, with D possibly matching TRBD1 (5 bases). The CDR3 loop spans 15 amino acids. V was cut by 6 bases and J by 3 bases, with 16 bases left in between. Looked up from germline, CDR1 is MDHEN and CDR2 is SYDVKM. For the CDR3, the DNA is TGTGCCAGCAGCCTGGCAGGGTTAATGACAGATACGCAGTATTTT. Translation: CASSLAGLMTDTQYF.

This clonotype was detected ten times or more. The V and J genes are TRBV28 and TRBJ2-7; 7 bases map to TRBD2. V lost 8 bases and J lost 3; bases outside the gene matches: 7. The CDR3 covers 13 residues. Germline CDR1 is MDHEN and CDR2 is SYDVKM. CDR3 nucleotides: TGTGCCAGCTCCCCCGGGGGGTTCTACGAGCAGTACGTC. This codes for CASSPGGFYEQYV.

This clonotype was recorded many times. This rearrangement joins TRBV4-1 to TRBJ1-1, with D maybe TRBD1 (6 bases). V was trimmed by 2 bases and J by 4 bases, leaving 17 bases between them. CDR3 length equals 16 residues. CDR1 MGHRA and CDR2 YSYEKL come from the germline V gene. The CDR3 here is CASSQPLRGTGTEAFF. CDR3 sequence (DNA): TGCGCCAGCAGCCAACCTCTAAGGGGGACGGGCACTGAAGCTTTCTTT.

The table lists this clonotype with many counts. This rearrangement joins TRBV7-3 to TRBJ2-1, with D unclear. V lost 1 base, J lost 8 bases, and 12 bases lay in between. Germline-derived CDR1 and CDR2 are SGHTA and FQGTGA. The CDR3 covers 14 residues. The CDR3: CASSLITGTDEQFF. The DNA of the CDR3 is TGTGCCAGCAGCTTAATCACTGGCACTGATGAGCAGTTCTTC. The full variable domain, completed using reference TRBV7-3 and TRBJ2-1, is GAGVSQTPSNKVTEKGKYVELRCDPISGHTALYWYRQSLGQGPEFLIYFQGTGAADDSGLPNDRFFAVRPEGSVSTLKIQRTERGDSAVYLCASSLITGTDEQFFGPGTRLTVL.

Many counts were recorded for this clonotype. The V call is TRBV29-1, the J call TRBJ1-1; D is possibly TRBD1 (5 bases). Trimming removed 2 bases at V and 5 bases at J, with 12 bases between. From germline, CDR1 is SQVTM and CDR2 ANQGSEA. The CDR3 loop spans 13 amino acids. The CDR3 is CSVEPAGGTEAFF. The CDR3 DNA follows: TGCAGCGTTGAACCCGCGGGGGGGACTGAAGCTTTCTTT.

This clonotype has ten or more counts. V gene TRBV5-1 combines with J gene TRBJ2-5; a weak D match, TRBD2 (5 bases). From germline, CDR1 is SGHRS and CDR2 YFSETQ. Between the trimmed V and J ends, which lost 1 base and 5 bases, there was a span of 12 bases. The length of the CDR3 is 14 residues. The CDR3 DNA sequence: TGCGCCAGCAGCTTGTTGGATGGGGAGGAGACCCAGTACTTC. The encoded protein is CASSLLDGEETQYF.

This sequence joins TRBV7-6 and TRBJ2-7, with D perhaps TRBD2 (6 bases). The V end was cut by 1 base, the J end by 4 bases, with 11 bases between. The CDR3 runs 14 residues. CDR1 SGHVS and CDR2 FNYEAQ come from the germline V gene. The CDR3 DNA reads TGTGCCAGCAGCTTAGGGGGGACTGGTTACGAGCAGTACTTC. It specifies CASSLGGTGYEQYF. The complete variable domain, with remaining parts taken from reference TRBV7-6 and TRBJ2-7, reads GAGVSQSPRYKVTKRGQDVALRCDPISGHVSLYWYRQALGQGPEFLTYFNYEAQQDKSGLPNDRFSAERPEGSISTLTIQRTEQRDSAMYRCASSLGGTGYEQYFGPGTRLTVT.

This clonotype was found a few times. The chain employs TRBV27 and TRBJ2-1, with 10 bases that match TRBD1. Germline V gives CDR1 MNHEY, CDR2 SMNVEV (reference sequence). Trimming cost V 5 bases and J 2 bases; bases outside gene matches: 3. The CDR3 is made up of 15 amino acids. The CDR3 is CASSRQGATYNEQFF. CDR3 coding DNA: TGTGCCAGCAGTCGACAGGGGGCCACCTACAATGAGCAGTTCTTC.

Ten or more counts support this clonotype. J is TRBJ2-7 and V is TRBV18; unclear D gene. Germline CDR1 KGHSH, CDR2 LQKENI. The ends were cut back, 2 bases at V and 1 base at J, with 9 bases in the middle. This CDR3 has 14 amino acids. CDR3 loop: CASSPGPSSYEQYV. The CDR3 DNA sequence: TGTGCCAGCTCACCAGGTCCCAGTTCCTACGAGCAGTACGTC.

This clonotype was detected ten times or more. The J gene is TRBJ2-7, the V gene TRBV19, with 9 bases matching TRBD1. The CDR3 loop spans 15 amino acids. CDR1 LNHDA and CDR2 SQIVND come from the germline V gene (reference sequence). V shed 6 bases, J shed 2 bases, and the junction held 8 bases outside the gene matches. The CDR3 sequence: CASSTRDRVTYEQYV. DNA of the CDR3: TGTGCCAGTAGCACCCGGGACAGGGTTACCTACGAGCAGTACGTC.

This clonotype was found many times. The germline gene is not matched at one end of the junction; a read error may be the cause. The genes are TRBV6-6 and TRBJ2-5, with D possibly being TRBD1 (5 bases). This CDR3 has 14 residues. In germline, CDR1 is MNHNY, CDR2 SVGAGI (reference sequence). The CDR3 coding sequence is TGTGCCAGCAGTGACTCCGCAGGGCAAGAGACCCAGTACTTC. It encodes CASSDSAGQETQYF.

The sample holds many counts of this clonotype. CDR3 bases: TGTGCCAGCAGCCATGGACAGGGCAGCGTTTCCTCATACGAGCAGTACTTC. Its translation: CASSHGQGSVSSYEQYF. This chain links TRBV27 with TRBJ2-7; TRBD1 agrees at 8 bases. The CDR3 totals 17 residues. V lost 6 bases, J lost 4 bases, and 17 bases stayed unmatched. CDR1 is MNHEY, CDR2 SMNVEV, per germline (reference sequence).

At least ten counts were recorded for this clonotype. The V call is TRBV5-1, the J call TRBJ1-1; unclear D gene. Trimming removed 0 bases from V and 0 bases from J, with 6 bases in between. This CDR3 region has 14 residues. Germline V gene sequence: CDR1 SGHRS, CDR2 YFSETQ. This chain's CDR3 is CASSLDQMNTEAFF. DNA of the CDR3: TGCGCCAGCAGCTTGGATCAGATGAACACTGAAGCTTTCTTT. The full variable domain, in which reference TRBV5-1 and TRBJ1-1 provide the parts outside the CDR3, is KAGVTQTPRYLIKTRGQQVTLSCSPISGHRSVSWYQQTPGQGLQFLFEYFSETQRNKGNFPGRFSGRQFSNSRSEMNVSTLELGDSALYLCASSLDQMNTEAFFGQGTRLTVV.

The sample holds many counts of this clonotype. CDR3: CASSLARTDTQYF. The CDR3 DNA sequence: TGTGCCAGCAGTTTAGCCCGGACCGATACGCAGTATTTT. This chain connects TRBV12-3 or TRBV12-4 to TRBJ2-3; D not resolved. The CDR3 spans 13 residues. The V gene lost 0 bases and the J gene lost 6 bases, with 7 bases spanning the gap.

This chain joins TRBV7-9 and TRBJ2-1; no clear D. The V gene lost 6 bases and the J gene lost 5 bases, with 14 bases spanning the gap. Germline V lookup: CDR1 SEHNR, CDR2 FQNEAQ (reference sequence). The CDR3 totals 14 residues. CDR3 coding DNA: TGTGCCAGCAGTCCCGGGCGAATGGACAATGAGCAGTTCTTC. This encodes CASSPGRMDNEQFF.

This clonotype occurred many times. V usage is TRBV4-1 and J usage is TRBJ2-1; 7 bases fit TRBD1. Germline loops: CDR1 MGHRA, CDR2 YSYEKL. The V segment lost 4 bases and the J segment 8 bases; nucleotides outside the gene matches: 11. The CDR3 extends over 15 amino acids. CDR3 protein: CASSPDRVGRDEQFF. The CDR3 nucleotides read TGCGCCAGCAGCCCCGACAGGGTAGGTAGGGATGAGCAGTTCTTC.

This clonotype was observed many times. The chain is built from TRBV7-8 and TRBJ1-2; maybe TRBD1 (5 bases). CDR3 length: 13 residues. V lost 5 bases, J lost 3 bases, and 10 bases lay in between. Germline CDR1 and CDR2: SGHVS and FQNEAQ. The DNA for the CDR3 is TGTGCCAGCAGCCGGGACCGTGACTATGGCTACACCTTC. Translated: CASSRDRDYGYTF.

V usage is TRBV19 and J usage is TRBJ1-1, with D perhaps matching TRBD1 (5 bases). Germline V lookup: CDR1 LNHDA, CDR2 SQIVND (reference sequence). The V gene lost 10 bases and the J gene lost 9 bases, with 15 bases spanning the gap. The CDR3 contains 11 residues. CDR3 coding DNA: TGTGCCACCCCGGGGCAGGGTAAAGCTTTCTTT. As protein: CATPGQGKAFF.

This clonotype occurred many times. The V call is TRBV7-2, the J call TRBJ1-2, with 7 bases identical to TRBD1. The trim removed 3 bases at V and 7 bases at J, leaving 5 bases unmatched. CDR3 length: 13 residues. From germline, CDR1 is SGHTA and CDR2 FQGNSA. The CDR3 DNA sequence: TGTGCCAGCAGCTTGGGAGGGGGCAGTGGCTACACCTTC. It specifies CASSLGGGSGYTF.

Points on this clonotype: It may be a read error: a sequence one base away is much more abundant. The CDR3 sequence: CASSLVSGLRQTQYF. The CDR3 nucleotides are TGTGCCAGCAGCTTAGTCTCCGGCCTTCGACAGACCCAGTACTTC. J is TRBJ2-5 and V is TRBV11-2; no firm D call. The CDR3 length is 15 residues. The V gene's germline CDR1 is SGHAT and CDR2 FQNNGV. V gave up 1 base and J gave up 6 bases, with 15 bases separating them.